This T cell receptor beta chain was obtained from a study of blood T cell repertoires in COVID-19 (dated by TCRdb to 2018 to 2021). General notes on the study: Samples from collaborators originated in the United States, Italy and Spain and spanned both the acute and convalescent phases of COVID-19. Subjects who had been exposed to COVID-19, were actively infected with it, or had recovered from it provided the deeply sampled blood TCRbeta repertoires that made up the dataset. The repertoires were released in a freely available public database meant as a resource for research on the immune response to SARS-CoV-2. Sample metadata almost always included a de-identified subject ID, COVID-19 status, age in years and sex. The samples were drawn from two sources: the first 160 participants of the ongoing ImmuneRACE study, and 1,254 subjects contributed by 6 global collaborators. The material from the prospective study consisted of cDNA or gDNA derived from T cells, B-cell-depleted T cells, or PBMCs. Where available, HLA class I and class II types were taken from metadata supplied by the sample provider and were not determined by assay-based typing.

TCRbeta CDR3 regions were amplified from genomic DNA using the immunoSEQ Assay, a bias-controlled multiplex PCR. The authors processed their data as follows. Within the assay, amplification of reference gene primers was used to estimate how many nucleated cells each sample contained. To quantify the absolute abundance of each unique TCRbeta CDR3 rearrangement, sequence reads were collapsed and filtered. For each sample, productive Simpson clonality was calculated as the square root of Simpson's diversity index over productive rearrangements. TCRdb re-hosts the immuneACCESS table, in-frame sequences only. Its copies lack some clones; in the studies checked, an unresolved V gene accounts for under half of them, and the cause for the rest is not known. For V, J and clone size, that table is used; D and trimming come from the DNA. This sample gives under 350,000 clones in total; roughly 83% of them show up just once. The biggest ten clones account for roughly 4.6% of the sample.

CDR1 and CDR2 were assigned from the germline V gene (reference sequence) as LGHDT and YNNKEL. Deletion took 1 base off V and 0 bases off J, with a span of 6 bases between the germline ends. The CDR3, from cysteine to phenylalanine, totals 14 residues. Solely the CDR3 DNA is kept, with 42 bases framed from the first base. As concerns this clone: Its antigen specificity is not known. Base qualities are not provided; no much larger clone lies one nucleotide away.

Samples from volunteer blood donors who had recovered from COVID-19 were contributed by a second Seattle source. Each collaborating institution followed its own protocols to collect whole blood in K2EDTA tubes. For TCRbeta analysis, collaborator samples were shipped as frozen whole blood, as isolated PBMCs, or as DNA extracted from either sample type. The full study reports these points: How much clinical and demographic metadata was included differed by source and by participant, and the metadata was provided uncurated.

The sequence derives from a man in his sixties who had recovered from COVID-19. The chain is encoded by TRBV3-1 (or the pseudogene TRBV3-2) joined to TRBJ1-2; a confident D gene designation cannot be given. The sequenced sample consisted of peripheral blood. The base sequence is TGTGCCAGCAGCCAAGCCACACCTAACTATGGCTACACCTTC. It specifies CASSQATPNYGYTF.